One and the same sample provided the 14 T cell receptor beta chains below, sequenced in a study of CD8 T cells in Susac syndrome (dated by TCRdb to about 2019). Libraries came from the immunoSEQ multiplex PCR assay. RNA was extracted using the RNeasy kit, and roughly 0.5 to 1 ug of the RNA was reverse transcribed with random hexamers. The public sequencing data were trimmed at Q25 with fastp and processed into clonotypes with MiXCR by TCRdb, which kept only in-frame beta chains. A single entry per CDR3 protein holds the most common genes and DNA from its merged rows. The sample includes some 150,000 distinct CDR3 sequences, with more than 85% observed a single time. The ten biggest clones cover 0.14% of the sample. The sequencing sample was made of CD4+ T cells from PBMCs. These receptors were taken from a human donor with Susac syndrome.

The chain's CDR3 is CASSHRTQPYEQYF. For the CDR3, the DNA is TGTGCCAGCAGCCACAGGACACAACCCTACGAGCAGTACTTC. The chain carries TRBV7-9 and TRBJ2-7, with D perhaps matching TRBD1 (5 bases). V gave up 5 bases and J gave up 2 bases, with 13 bases separating them. The CDR3 has 14 residues. In germline, CDR1 is SEHNR, CDR2 FQNEAQ (reference sequence). The whole variable domain, filled in from reference TRBV7-9 and TRBJ2-7, reads DTGVSQNPRHKITKRGQNVTFRCDPISEHNRLYWYRQTLGQGPEFLTYFQNEAQLEKSRLLSDRFSAERPKGSFSTLEIQRTEQGDSAMYLCASSHRTQPYEQYFGPGTRLTVT.

DNA for the CDR3: TGTGCCAGCAGTTACGTGGGGACCCAGTACTTC. Its translation: CASSYVGTQYF. The chain combines TRBV6-2 or TRBV6-3 with TRBJ2-5; D is ambiguous. The V and J ends lost 2 bases and 7 bases respectively, with 5 bases between them. This CDR3 spans 11 amino acids. Germline-derived CDR1 and CDR2 are MNHEY and SVGEGT.

The chain has TRBV7-2 and TRBJ2-5, with 11 bases matching TRBD2. Germline lookup yields CDR1 SGHTA and CDR2 FQGNSA. The CDR3 extends over 20 amino acids. The V gene end was trimmed by 3 bases and the J gene end by 1 base; junction bases not matched to a gene: 16. The CDR3 protein is CASSFAVISGRAGPQETQYF. CDR3 DNA: TGTGCCAGCAGCTTCGCCGTTATTAGCGGGAGGGCCGGTCCCCAAGAGACCCAGTACTTC.

V usage is TRBV12-5 and J usage is TRBJ1-2; unclear D gene. The germline V and J ends were trimmed by 7 bases and 8 bases, with 14 bases remaining between them. The CDR3 spans 12 residues. The germline V gene has CDR1 LGHNT and CDR2 FRNRAP. The CDR3 nucleotides read TGTGCTAGTGAAAAGCCGGCGAACGGCTACACCTTC. Encoded protein: CASEKPANGYTF.

The chain is built from TRBV7-2 and TRBJ2-5, with D tentatively TRBD2 (5 bases). The ends were cut back, 2 bases at V and 1 base at J, with 8 bases in the middle. Per germline, CDR1 SGHTA and CDR2 FQGNSA. There are 14 residues in the CDR3. The CDR3 region has the DNA TGTGCCAGCAGCTTAAGCCGGGGCCAAGAGACCCAGTACTTC. Amino acid sequence: CASSLSRGQETQYF.

The chain combines TRBV30 with TRBJ2-7, with D maybe TRBD1 (6 bases). The germline gives CDR1 GTSNPN, CDR2 SVGIG (reference sequence). Trimming took 1 base from V and 4 from J, leaving 26 bases between them. This CDR3 region has 18 residues. CDR3: CAWSGRGWTPAGAYEQYF. CDR3 coding DNA: TGTGCCTGGAGTGGAAGGGGGTGGACACCGGCTGGTGCATACGAGCAGTACTTC.

The chain has TRBV7-8 and TRBJ2-5, with 8 bases aligning to TRBD1. The junction had 10 bases not matched to a gene; V was cut back by 8 bases and J by 5 bases. This CDR3 spans 14 amino acids. CDR1 SGHVS and CDR2 FQNEAQ come from the germline V gene. The CDR3 bases are TGTGCCAGCGCGAGCCTGACAGGGGCGGAGACCCAGTACTTC. Translating it yields CASASLTGAETQYF. The full variable domain, with the rest looked up from reference TRBV7-8 and TRBJ2-5, is GAGVSQSPRYKVAKRGQDVALRCDPISGHVSLFWYQQALGQGPEFLTYFQNEAQLDKSGLPSDRFFAERPEGSVSTLKIQRTQQEDSAVYLCASASLTGAETQYFGPGTRLLVL.

V is TRBV30 and J is TRBJ1-6; tentative D call: TRBD1 (5 bases). Germline CDR1 GTSNPN, CDR2 SVGIG (reference sequence). This CDR3 is 12 amino acids long. The V end lost 4 bases, the J end lost 7 bases, and 8 bases lay between the germline ends. The CDR3 DNA reads as TGTGCCTGGAAGAGGGGAAATTCACCCCTCCACTTT. It encodes CAWKRGNSPLHF.

The chain couples TRBV29-1 to TRBJ2-7; no clear D. Trimming removed 6 bases at V and 4 bases at J, with 10 bases between. Germline V gene sequence: CDR1 SQVTM, CDR2 ANQGSEA. CDR3 length: 11 amino acids. CDR3 coding DNA: TGCAGCGTCCGACACCAATACGAGCAGTACTTC. The encoded protein is CSVRHQYEQYF.

V usage is TRBV24-1 and J usage is TRBJ2-2; D ambiguous. CDR1 and CDR2 (germline): KGHDR, SFDVKD. Trimming cost V 6 bases and J 6 bases, with 10 bases left between them. This CDR3 has 13 residues. The CDR3 nucleotides are TGTGCCACCAGTCAGGCGAGCGCCGGGGAGCTGTTTTTT. Residues: CATSQASAGELFF.

The rearrangement uses TRBV30 and TRBJ2-2, with 8 bases identical to TRBD1. This CDR3 is 15 amino acids long. After removal of 1 base from V and 4 bases from J, the junction contained 5 bases not matched to a gene. The germline V gene encodes CDR1 GTSNPN and CDR2 SVGIG (reference sequence). CDR3 amino acids: CAWSGQGASTGELFF. The CDR3 DNA reads as TGTGCCTGGAGTGGGCAGGGGGCGAGCACCGGGGAGCTGTTTTTT. Supplemented by reference TRBV30 and TRBJ2-2, the full variable domain reads SQTIHQWPATLVQPVGSPLSLECTVEGTSNPNLYWYRQAAGRGLQLLFYSVGIGQISSEVPQNLSASRPQDRQFILSSKKLLLSDSGFYLCAWSGQGASTGELFFGEGSRLTVL.

The V gene is TRBV12-3 or TRBV12-4, the J gene TRBJ2-5; D is possibly TRBD2 (7 bases). The CDR3 runs 14 residues. Trimming left V 7 bases short and J 5 bases short, with 17 bases between. The CDR3 loop is CASTMGGGYETQYF. CDR3 nucleotide sequence: TGTGCCAGCACTATGGGGGGGGGCTACGAGACCCAGTACTTC.

The chain has TRBV30 and TRBJ2-2, with TRBD1 matching over 8 bases. CDR3 size: 15 residues. After removal of 2 bases from V and 7 bases from J, the junction contained 9 bases not matched to a gene. Germline loops: CDR1 GTSNPN, CDR2 SVGIG (reference sequence). CDR3 DNA sequence: TGTGCCTGGAGTCCTTTCGGACAGGGAAACGGGGAGCTGTTTTTT. As protein: CAWSPFGQGNGELFF. Looking up the rest from reference TRBV30 and TRBJ2-2 gives the full variable domain: SQTIHQWPATLVQPVGSPLSLECTVEGTSNPNLYWYRQAAGRGLQLLFYSVGIGQISSEVPQNLSASRPQDRQFILSSKKLLLSDSGFYLCAWSPFGQGNGELFFGEGSRLTVL.

The J gene is TRBJ2-7, the V gene TRBV9, with no clear D. Germline V gene sequence: CDR1 SGDLS, CDR2 YYNGEE. The CDR3 sequence is 15 residues long. Trimming took 4 bases from V and 3 from J, leaving 17 bases between them. Here the CDR3 DNA reads TGTGCCAGCAGCCCCTCGTATCTGAGTGGCTACGAGCAGTACTTC. This sequence encodes CASSPSYLSGYEQYF.